The 25 T cell receptor beta chains below come from one sample, sequenced in a study of vaccination effects on CD4 cells after COVID-19. Culture proceeded for approximately 10 days, and CD4+ T cells were then isolated. These receptors have no known antigen. Clones were read by immunoSEQ multiplex PCR, and TCRdb kept only the in-frame ones, dropping some. The sample holds 70,000 to 75,000 clones, more than 70% seen once. Here the sequenced sample was CD4+ T cells from PBMCs cultured without peptide, taken before COVID-19 vaccination. These receptors all stem from a human donor who received a COVID-19 vaccine.

The chain employs TRBV6-5 and TRBJ2-1; D call uncertain. The germline CDR1 and CDR2 sequences are MNHEY and SVGAGI. CDR3 size: 11 residues. V lost 5 bases and J 4 bases, leaving 3 bases between the germline ends. CDR3: CASSQYNEQFF. The CDR3 DNA follows: TGTGCCAGCAGTCAATACAATGAGCAGTTCTTC.

The chain links TRBV6-6 to TRBJ1-2, with TRBD1 as a possible D gene (6 bases). V was cut by 5 bases and J by 3 bases, with 10 bases left in between. This CDR3 contains 13 residues. CDR1 and CDR2 from the germline V gene are MNHNY and SVGAGI (reference sequence). The CDR3 region is CASSPQGYYGYTF. The CDR3 DNA reads as TGTGCCAGCAGTCCCCAGGGGTACTATGGCTACACCTTC.

A few counts support this clone. The chain links TRBV6-2 or TRBV6-3 to TRBJ2-1; TRBD1 aligns across 8 bases. The CDR3 is made up of 16 amino acids. V shed 0 bases, J shed 4 bases, and the junction held 5 bases outside the gene matches. Germline CDR1 reads MNHEY; CDR2 reads SVGEGT. CDR3 DNA: TGTGCCAGCAGTTACTCGTCTCAGGGGGCATACAATGAGCAGTTCTTC. It encodes CASSYSSQGAYNEQFF.

The chain uses TRBV19 and TRBJ1-6; TRBD1 matches at 8 bases. Trimming took 10 bases from V and 7 from J; bases not matched to a gene: 6. The length of the CDR3 is 13 residues. Per germline, CDR1 LNHDA and CDR2 SQIVND (reference sequence). CDR3 bases: TGTGCCACCGGACAGGGAATGAATTCACCCCTCCACTTT. Protein: CATGQGMNSPLHF.

The rearrangement links TRBV6-5 to TRBJ2-4, with TRBD1 matching 7 bases. This CDR3 is 14 amino acids long. V was clipped by 6 bases and J by 8 bases; unmatched bases: 10. CDR1 and CDR2 from the germline V gene are MNHEY and SVGAGI. CDR3 sequence (DNA): TGTGCCAGCAGCTACGACAGGGTTAGGGACATTCAGTACTTC. It codes for CASSYDRVRDIQYF.

In its sample, this clone was seen a few times. The chain couples TRBV6-1 to TRBJ1-5; D gene uncertain. The germline CDR1 and CDR2 sequences are MNHNS and SASEGT. The CDR3 totals 11 residues. V shed 3 bases and J shed 7 bases, with 4 bases lying between them. In nucleotides, the CDR3 is TGTGCCAGCAGTGAGGGACAGCCCCAGCATTTT. Translating it yields CASSEGQPQHF.

This chain links TRBV7-3 with TRBJ1-1; D remains ambiguous. V gave up 3 bases and J gave up 1 base, with 6 bases separating them. Germline CDR1 SGHTA, CDR2 FQGTGA. The CDR3 sequence is 13 residues long. CDR3 nucleotides: TGTGCCAGCAGCTTCGGCCCGAACACTGAAGCTTTCTTT. Translated: CASSFGPNTEAFF.

The gene calls are TRBV7-8 and TRBJ1-5, with a possible D match to TRBD1 (5 bases). Germline CDR1 and CDR2: SGHVS and FQNEAQ. V was cut by 3 bases and J by 0 bases, with 18 bases left in between. The CDR3 has 18 residues. Here the CDR3 DNA reads TGTGCCAGCAGCTTGGACGGACACGGTCAATATAGCAATCAGCCCCAGCATTTT. It specifies CASSLDGHGQYSNQPQHF.

This chain links TRBV2 with TRBJ2-2; D not resolved. This CDR3 is 14 amino acids long. CDR1 is SNHLY and CDR2 is FYNNEI in the germline V gene. The V gene lost 0 bases and the J gene lost 6 bases, with 8 bases spanning the gap. The CDR3 DNA reads TGTGCCAGCAGTGAAGCGCCAGACCCCGGGGAGCTGTTTTTT. Translating gives CASSEAPDPGELFF.

The chain combines TRBV29-1 with TRBJ1-1, with TRBD1 matching over 11 bases. The length of the CDR3 is 14 residues. In germline, CDR1 is SQVTM, CDR2 ANQGSEA. V lost 6 bases and J lost 2; bases outside the gene matches: 5. CDR3 sequence reads: CSVLDRGLNTEAFF. CDR3 DNA sequence: TGCAGCGTACTGGACAGGGGGCTTAACACTGAAGCTTTCTTT. Looking up the rest from reference TRBV29-1 and TRBJ1-1 gives the full variable domain: SAVISQKPSRDICQRGTSLTIQCQVDSQVTMMFWYRQQPGQSLTLIATANQGSEATYESGFVIDKFPISRPNLTFSTLTVSNMSPEDSSIYLCSVLDRGLNTEAFFGQGTRLTVV.

The V gene is TRBV6-6, the J gene TRBJ2-7; no clear D gene. Germline V gene sequence: CDR1 MNHNY, CDR2 SVGAGI (reference sequence). CDR3 length: 14 residues. V gave up 2 bases and J gave up 6 bases, with 14 bases separating them. The CDR3: CASSYEIFSTEQYV. The CDR3 DNA follows: TGTGCCAGCAGTTACGAGATTTTCAGTACCGAGCAGTACGTC.

The rearrangement uses TRBV28 and TRBJ2-5; 11 nucleotides align to TRBD2. Trimming cost V 4 bases and J 2 bases; bases outside gene matches: 6. The CDR3 consists of 16 residues. Germline-derived CDR1 and CDR2 are MDHEN and SYDVKM. CDR3: CASSSRTSGLQETQYF. CDR3 sequence (DNA): TGTGCCAGCAGTTCTCGGACTAGCGGGCTACAAGAGACCCAGTACTTC.

A single count supports this clone. The rearrangement joins TRBV7-6 to TRBJ2-3; the match to TRBD1 covers 9 bases. The V gene end was trimmed by 6 bases and the J gene end by 4 bases; junction bases not matched to a gene: 8. Germline V CDR1 and CDR2: SGHVS, FNYEAQ. The CDR3 has 15 residues. Here the CDR3 DNA reads TGTGCCAGCAGACACGGGACAGGGTGGGCAGATACGCAGTATTTT. This sequence encodes CASRHGTGWADTQYF. Complete variable domain (other parts from reference TRBV7-6 and TRBJ2-3): GAGVSQSPRYKVTKRGQDVALRCDPISGHVSLYWYRQALGQGPEFLTYFNYEAQQDKSGLPNDRFSAERPEGSISTLTIQRTEQRDSAMYRCASRHGTGWADTQYFGPGTRLTVL.

CDR3 coding DNA: TGCGCCAGCAGTCCTTCGACAGGGGCTTCCTATGGCTACACCTTC. This codes for CASSPSTGASYGYTF. The chain is built from TRBV5-1 and TRBJ1-2; 8 bases fit TRBD1. The CDR3 consists of 15 residues. The germline V gene encodes CDR1 SGHRS and CDR2 YFSETQ. V lost 5 bases and J lost 4; bases outside the gene matches: 10.

The rearrangement joins TRBV18 to TRBJ2-5; possible D gene TRBD2, 6 bases. Trimming took 6 bases from V and 5 from J, leaving 19 bases between them. Germline-derived CDR1 and CDR2 are KGHSH and LQKENI. The CDR3 loop spans 15 amino acids. The CDR3 DNA is TGTGCCAGCTCGTACGAGGGACTGAAGTCTGAGACCCAGTACTTC. Translation: CASSYEGLKSETQYF.

The chain recombines TRBV18 with TRBJ1-1; D remains ambiguous. The CDR3 spans 16 residues. Germline CDR1 is KGHSH and CDR2 is LQKENI. V lost 5 bases, J lost 4 bases, and 20 bases lay in between. The CDR3 DNA follows: TGTGCCAGCTCATACCGAGGCGTTGTGCAAGGCACTGAAGCTTTCTTT. This sequence encodes CASSYRGVVQGTEAFF. The whole variable domain, filled in from reference TRBV18 and TRBJ1-1, reads NAGVMQNPRHLVRRRGQEARLRCSPMKGHSHVYWYRQLPEEGLKFMVYLQKENIIDESGMPKERFSAEFPKEGPSILRIQQVVRGDSAAYFCASSYRGVVQGTEAFFGQGTRLTVV.

J is TRBJ1-2 and V is TRBV5-1, with TRBD1 matching 9 bases. Germline V gene lookup returns CDR1 SGHRS and CDR2 YFSETQ. The CDR3 spans 14 residues. With V trimmed by 0 bases and J by 7 bases, 4 bases remained unmatched. The chain's CDR3 is CASSLGQGDGGYTF. CDR3 nucleotides: TGCGCCAGCAGCTTGGGACAGGGGGATGGTGGCTACACCTTC.

This clone has just a few counts. The V and J genes are TRBV7-3 and TRBJ2-1; 7 bases agree with TRBD2. The CDR3 covers 11 residues. The V and J ends lost 5 bases and 10 bases, in that order; junction bases with no gene match: 2. Germline V CDR1 and CDR2: SGHTA, FQGTGA. The CDR3 sequence: CASSPGGEQFF. The CDR3 DNA reads TGTGCCAGCAGCCCGGGAGGCGAGCAGTTCTTC.

V is TRBV19 and J is TRBJ1-1; weak D call: TRBD1 (5 bases). Germline-derived CDR1 and CDR2 are LNHDA and SQIVND (reference sequence). With 5 bases removed from V and 4 bases from J, the gap between germline ends came to 17 bases. The CDR3 contains 15 residues. The CDR3 loop is CASSQPPIQGTEAFF. The CDR3 coding sequence is TGTGCCAGTAGTCAACCGCCAATCCAGGGCACTGAAGCTTTCTTT.

This sequence joins TRBV3-1 (or the pseudogene TRBV3-2) and TRBJ1-4, with a tentative D call TRBD1 (5 bases). In germline, CDR1 is LGHDT, CDR2 YNNKEL (reference sequence). The CDR3 runs 16 residues. Trimming cost V 0 bases and J 8 bases, with 16 bases left between them. The CDR3 is CASSQDRGGSGEKLFF. The DNA of the CDR3 is TGTGCCAGCAGCCAAGATCGGGGGGGGTCGGGGGAAAAACTGTTTTTT.

The chain employs TRBV7-9 and TRBJ1-2; D uncertain. Trimming left V 8 bases short and J 4 bases short, with 20 bases between. The CDR3 consists of 15 residues. Per the germline V gene, CDR1 is SEHNR and CDR2 is FQNEAQ (reference sequence). The chain's CDR3 is CASDPQHLDFYGYTF. The CDR3 bases are TGTGCCAGCGATCCACAACACCTCGACTTCTATGGCTACACCTTC.

The rearrangement joins TRBV5-5 to TRBJ2-3; TRBD2 is a possible D gene (5 bases). The germline V gene encodes CDR1 SGHKS and CDR2 YYEKEE (reference sequence). The CDR3 contains 16 residues. Between the trimmed V and J ends, which lost 0 bases and 4 bases, there was a span of 15 bases. The CDR3 nucleotides read TGTGCCAGCAGCTTGGGTCGCGGGTTCGGGGCAGATACGCAGTATTTT. It is translated as CASSLGRGFGADTQYF.

The chain carries TRBV6-2 or TRBV6-3 and TRBJ1-1, with 8 positions matching TRBD1. V shed 5 bases and J 0 bases; nucleotides not matched to a gene: 8. Per germline, CDR1 MNHEY and CDR2 SVGEGT. The CDR3 is 16 amino acids. The CDR3 loop is CASSGGQVLLNTEAFF. In DNA, the CDR3 is TGTGCCAGCAGTGGGGGACAGGTCCTCTTGAACACTGAAGCTTTCTTT.

This chain uses TRBV5-6 with TRBJ1-3; D not resolved. The CDR3 is 15 residues long. The germline V gene encodes CDR1 SGHDT and CDR2 YYEEEE. V dropped 0 bases and J dropped 2 bases, with 9 bases sitting between them. CDR3 residues: CASSLERGAGNTIYF. The CDR3 DNA reads TGTGCCAGCAGCTTGGAGCGGGGAGCTGGAAACACCATATATTTT.

The chain recombines TRBV6-1 with TRBJ1-3; D unresolved. V lost 2 bases to trimming and J lost 0 bases, with 11 bases between them. Germline loops: CDR1 MNHNS, CDR2 SASEGT. The CDR3 runs 16 residues. The CDR3 loop is CASSETLAGSGNTIYF. The CDR3 DNA sequence: TGTGCCAGCAGTGAAACGTTAGCGGGCTCTGGAAACACCATATATTTT.